Following are 25 T cell receptor beta chains from one sample sequenced in a study of OX40 agonist ivuxolimab in advanced cancers. This table comes from immunoSEQ multiplex PCR, and its TCRdb copy is limited to in-frame clones, with some not included. The data hold about 76,000 clones, with roughly 86% observed a single time. The sequencing here drew on CD4+ or CD8+ T cells sorted from blood, taken in a trial of the OX40 agonist ivuxolimab. Receptor source: an adult with an advanced solid tumor such as melanoma, head and neck, liver or kidney cancer.

The chain uses TRBV11-2 and TRBJ2-1; a weak D match, TRBD1 (6 bases). This CDR3 contains 15 residues. V lost 4 bases and J 3 bases, leaving 13 bases between the germline ends. Germline CDR1 and CDR2: SGHAT and FQNNGV. The CDR3 loop is CASSSGTGLYNEQFF. The CDR3 DNA reads TGTGCCAGCAGCTCGGGCACAGGGCTCTACAATGAGCAGTTCTTC.

The table lists this clone with a few counts. The J gene is TRBJ2-7, the V gene TRBV5-5, with D uncertain. CDR1 and CDR2 (germline): SGHKS, YYEKEE (reference sequence). V was trimmed by 2 bases and J by 6 bases, leaving 12 bases between them. This CDR3 is 13 amino acids long. The CDR3, as DNA: TGTGCCAGCAGCTTTTCCCGGGTGGGCGAGCAGTACGTC. This codes for CASSFSRVGEQYV.

J is TRBJ2-7 and V is TRBV5-1; TRBD1 aligns across 9 bases. The V gene's germline CDR1 is SGHRS and CDR2 YFSETQ. This CDR3 is built from 14 residues. V was clipped by 6 bases and J by 1 base; unmatched bases: 5. The CDR3 sequence is CASTLGTGSYEQYF. DNA of the CDR3: TGCGCCAGCACCCTGGGGACAGGGTCCTACGAGCAGTACTTC. Full variable domain (outside the CDR3, taken from reference TRBV5-1 and TRBJ2-7): KAGVTQTPRYLIKTRGQQVTLSCSPISGHRSVSWYQQTPGQGLQFLFEYFSETQRNKGNFPGRFSGRQFSNSRSEMNVSTLELGDSALYLCASTLGTGSYEQYFGPGTRLTVT.

A word on this clone: Germline is not matched at one junction end, which may reflect a read error. The chain employs TRBV6-5 and TRBJ2-5; 8 bases fit TRBD2. From germline, CDR1 is MNHEY and CDR2 SVGAGI. This CDR3 is 14 amino acids long. CDR3 sequence reads: CASSELAAQGTQYF. In nucleotides, the CDR3 is TGTGCCAGCAGTGAACTAGCGGCCCAAGGGACCCAGTACTTC.

The chain has TRBV27 and TRBJ1-2, with a tentative D call TRBD1 (5 bases). The V end was cut by 5 bases, the J end by 0 bases, with 19 bases between. The CDR3 runs to 17 residues. Germline CDR1 is MNHEY and CDR2 is SMNVEV (reference sequence). CDR3 amino acids: CASSPQLTVKANYGYTF. The CDR3 DNA follows: TGTGCCAGCAGTCCTCAACTGACAGTCAAAGCTAACTATGGCTACACCTTC.

This chain uses TRBV15 with TRBJ2-3, with 10 bases fitting TRBD2. The CDR3 loop spans 18 amino acids. The J segment lost 4 bases and the V segment lost 0 bases, leaving 10 bases of the junction unmatched. The germline V gene has CDR1 LNHNV and CDR2 YYDKDF (reference sequence). The CDR3 nucleotides read TGTGCCACCAGCAGAGATATAAAGCGGGGGGGCTTTGCAGATACGCAGTATTTT. Protein: CATSRDIKRGGFADTQYF.

The CDR3 DNA reads as TGTGCCAGCAGTGAAGTAGAGGGAGGGGGCTACACCTTC. Translation: CASSEVEGGGYTF. V gene TRBV6-1 combines with J gene TRBJ1-2, with D unresolved. Germline V gives CDR1 MNHNS, CDR2 SASEGT. The CDR3 consists of 13 residues. Trimming cost V 1 base and J 8 bases, with 11 bases left between them.

Regarding this clone: Other DNA sequences within the sample encode an identical CDR3. This rearrangement joins TRBV28 to TRBJ1-2; D uncertain. The length of the CDR3 is 12 residues. V was cut by 5 bases and J by 4 bases, with 8 bases left in between. Germline CDR1 MDHEN, CDR2 SYDVKM. The CDR3 region has the DNA TGTGCCAGCAGTCCAGGTGCCTATGGCTACACCTTC. Its protein is CASSPGAYGYTF.

This sequence joins TRBV7-2 and TRBJ1-1, with no clear D. Germline V gene lookup returns CDR1 SGHTA and CDR2 FQGNSA. CDR3 size: 13 residues. The V and J ends lost 4 bases and 0 bases respectively, with 6 bases between them. CDR3 coding DNA: TGTGCCAGCAGCTCTGGCCTGAACACTGAAGCTTTCTTT. It is translated as CASSSGLNTEAFF.

The chain links TRBV14 to TRBJ1-2, with D perhaps matching TRBD1 (5 bases). In germline, CDR1 is SGHDN, CDR2 FVKESK. This CDR3 contains 13 residues. Trimming left V 4 bases short and J 4 bases short, with 10 bases between. The CDR3 nucleotides read TGTGCCAGCAGCCGACAGAGTGTCTATGGCTACACCTTC. As protein: CASSRQSVYGYTF.

This clone came up a few times. The chain recombines TRBV19 with TRBJ1-6; 9 nucleotides agree with TRBD1. After removal of 5 bases from V and 7 bases from J, the junction contained 3 bases not matched to a gene. This CDR3 contains 14 residues. The germline gives CDR1 LNHDA, CDR2 SQIVND (reference sequence). CDR3 nucleotides: TGTGCCAGTAGTGCCGGGACAGGGAATTCACCCCTCCACTTT. This encodes CASSAGTGNSPLHF.

This rearrangement joins TRBV7-2 to TRBJ2-7; tentative D call: TRBD1 (6 bases). Germline V gene data show CDR1 as SGHTA and CDR2 as FQGNSA. The CDR3 sequence is 13 residues long. The V gene lost 11 bases and the J gene lost 4 bases, with 18 bases spanning the gap. The CDR3 protein is CAHGAGQRYEQYV. The CDR3 bases are TGTGCCCACGGGGCAGGACAGAGATACGAGCAGTACGTC.

The V gene is TRBV7-2, the J gene TRBJ1-2; 7 nucleotides match TRBD1. Unmatched junction bases numbered 14, after V lost 4 bases and J lost 0 bases. Germline V gene sequence: CDR1 SGHTA, CDR2 FQGNSA. The CDR3 runs 18 residues. CDR3 loop: CASSSGTGVGLANYGYTF. CDR3 DNA: TGTGCCAGCAGCTCCGGAACAGGGGTAGGTTTGGCTAACTATGGCTACACCTTC.

The V gene is TRBV4-3, the J gene TRBJ2-3; 9 bases line up with TRBD2. CDR3 size: 17 residues. CDR1 is LGHNA, CDR2 YSLEER, per germline. The V and J ends lost 1 base and 1 base, in that order; junction bases with no gene match: 6. The CDR3 spells CASSQGLVAGGTDTQYF. DNA of the CDR3: TGCGCCAGCAGCCAAGGGTTAGTAGCGGGGGGCACAGATACGCAGTATTTT.

The chain uses TRBV18 and TRBJ2-7; a weak D match, TRBD1 (6 bases). Trimming took off 3 bases at V and 4 bases at J, with 13 bases between the two ends. The length of the CDR3 is 14 residues. Germline V gives CDR1 KGHSH, CDR2 LQKENI. Here the CDR3 DNA reads TGTGCCAGCTCACCCCCAGGGGAGTTTTACGAGCAGTACGTC. This encodes CASSPPGEFYEQYV.

J is TRBJ2-5 and V is TRBV28, with D possibly matching TRBD2 (6 bases). Deletions cut 7 bases from V and 4 bases from J, with 7 bases between. The V gene's germline CDR1 is MDHEN and CDR2 SYDVKM. The CDR3 is made up of 11 amino acids. CDR3 loop: CASTGGETQYF. CDR3 DNA: TGTGCCAGCACCGGGGGAGAGACCCAGTACTTC.

This chain connects TRBV7-2 to TRBJ2-3, with unresolved D. Per germline, CDR1 SGHTA and CDR2 FQGNSA. This CDR3 is 16 amino acids long. V was trimmed by 2 bases and J by 4 bases, leaving 16 bases between them. In DNA, the CDR3 is TGTGCCAGCAGCTTACTGGTTATGTGGGATCCAGATACGCAGTATTTT. This gives the protein CASSLLVMWDPDTQYF.

V gene TRBV9 combines with J gene TRBJ1-1, with unresolved D. The CDR3 spans 13 residues. CDR1 and CDR2 (germline): SGDLS, YYNGEE. V lost 1 base, J lost 1 base, and 5 bases lay in between. CDR3: CASSVRKNTEAFF. CDR3 nucleotide sequence: TGTGCCAGCAGCGTAAGGAAGAACACTGAAGCTTTCTTT.

The V gene is TRBV6-1, the J gene TRBJ1-5; no reliable D call. The CDR3 is 14 residues long. Germline V gene sequence: CDR1 MNHNS, CDR2 SASEGT. V was cut by 6 bases and J by 6 bases, with 15 bases left in between. The chain's CDR3 is CASRGPSEGQPQHF. CDR3 nucleotide sequence: TGTGCCAGCAGAGGACCTTCGGAGGGTCAGCCCCAGCATTTT.

Written as DNA, the CDR3 is TGTGCCAGCAGTTTTTTGATGGCGAGGGGTTATGAAGCTTTCTTT. This translates into CASSFLMARGYEAFF. This chain joins TRBV28 and TRBJ1-1; the D gene is possibly TRBD1 (5 bases). Deletions cut 3 bases from V and 7 bases from J, with 18 bases between. The CDR3 contains 15 residues. The germline V gene has CDR1 MDHEN and CDR2 SYDVKM.

The rearrangement uses TRBV11-1 and TRBJ2-7; 11 bases map to TRBD1. The CDR3 runs to 15 residues. Germline V gene lookup returns CDR1 SGHAT and CDR2 FQDESV (reference sequence). Trimming at V came to 6 bases and at J to 3 bases, leaving 7 bases not matched to a gene. CDR3 protein: CASSFRDRGFYEQYF. The CDR3 nucleotides are TGTGCCAGCAGTTTCCGGGACAGGGGGTTCTACGAGCAGTACTTC.

The chain combines TRBV19 with TRBJ2-7, with a weak D call TRBD1 (5 bases). V dropped 10 bases and J dropped 4 bases, with 17 bases sitting between them. Looked up from germline, CDR1 is LNHDA and CDR2 is SQIVND (reference sequence). This CDR3 has 13 amino acids. The CDR3 sequence: CATGPLDRYEQYF. In DNA form, the CDR3 reads TGTGCCACCGGCCCTCTTGACAGATACGAGCAGTACTTC.

This sequence joins TRBV7-2 and TRBJ2-5, with 8 nucleotides matching TRBD1. In germline, CDR1 is SGHTA, CDR2 FQGNSA. After removal of 5 bases from V and 6 bases from J, the junction contained 8 bases not matched to a gene. The CDR3 totals 14 residues. Written as DNA, the CDR3 is TGTGCCAGCAGCACCAGACAGGGGCGGAAGACCCAGTACTTC. Protein product: CASSTRQGRKTQYF.

The rearrangement links TRBV6-1 to TRBJ2-4; D gene uncertain. The CDR3 length is 12 residues. Germline values: CDR1 MNHNS, CDR2 SASEGT. V lost 7 bases, J lost 4 bases, and 8 bases lay in between. CDR3 in amino acids: CASTIAKNIQYF. CDR3 bases: TGTGCCAGCACCATCGCTAAAAACATTCAGTACTTC.

The genes are TRBV6-4 and TRBJ1-1; possible D gene TRBD1, 5 bases. Trimming shortened V by 4 bases and J by 1 base, and 10 bases separated the two germline ends. CDR3 length: 14 residues. Germline V gene lookup returns CDR1 MRHNA and CDR2 SNTAGT. CDR3 nucleotides: TGTGCCAGCAGTGTTGTAGGGGCGAACACTGAAGCTTTCTTT. This sequence encodes CASSVVGANTEAFF.